These T cell receptor beta chains were read from a single sample in a study of quantifying T cell responses using KT2 cells. TCRdb processed the UMI-ligation and nested PCR reads anew with MiXCR; each CDR3 protein has one entry. Altogether about 41,000 distinct CDR3 sequences are present, more than 15% being singletons, with the ten largest covering approximately 45%. The sequenced sample consisted of PBMCs spiked with cells of the T cell clone KT2. The receptors shown here come from a human donor. CDR3s include the opening cysteine and the closing phenylalanine or tryptophan.

V gene: TRBV4-2; CDR3 protein: CASSPGRGGLVDYNEQFF
V gene: TRBV20-1; CDR3 protein: CSARDLATGVFYNEQFF
V gene: TRBV4-1; CDR3 protein: CASSQEQGFGLADPKNTGELFF
V gene: TRBV24-1; CDR3 protein: CATSAGLARADTQYF
V gene: TRBV11-2; CDR3 protein: CASSRRDSLNTQYF
V gene: TRBV13; CDR3 protein: CASSVGLRKEKLFF
V gene: TRBV12-3/TRBV12-4; CDR3 protein: CASSPRQGPNTEAFF
V gene: TRBV18; CDR3 protein: CASLDRGEETQYF
V gene: TRBV11-3; CDR3 protein: CASSGGLAGGNEQFF
V gene: TRBV11-2; CDR3 protein: CASSLRQGAYGYTF
V gene: TRBV14; CDR3 protein: CASSQAPRWGSTYEQYF
V gene: TRBV12-3/TRBV12-4; CDR3 protein: CASSLGSTAYNEQFF
V gene: TRBV7-6; CDR3 protein: CASSLGGGNSPLHF
V gene: TRBV7-9; CDR3 protein: CASSLLGGGTTEAFF
V gene: TRBV7-9; CDR3 protein: CASSLAYQGIHEQYF
V gene: TRBV5-1; CDR3 protein: CASSSQGSTDTQYF
V gene: TRBV9; CDR3 protein: CASSVGPITGESAEAFF
V gene: TRBV20-1; CDR3 protein: CSAVLGQGLCEQYF
V gene: TRBV5-1; CDR3 protein: CASSFFTDANTEAFF
V gene: TRBV10-3; CDR3 protein: CAISGDATQPQHF
V gene: TRBV6-2/TRBV6-3; CDR3 protein: CASSVGGTYEQYF
V gene: TRBV7-3; CDR3 protein: CASSNRSGPDSSGANVLTF
V gene: TRBV24-1; CDR3 protein: CATQEAVGGNNEQFF
V gene: TRBV29-1; CDR3 protein: CSGGGETQYF
V gene: TRBV6-5; CDR3 protein: CASSYSRRLNTEAFF
V gene: TRBV3-1; CDR3 protein: CASSPSTGQVGGELFF
V gene: TRBV7-2; CDR3 protein: CASSSGQGKNEQFF
V gene: TRBV4-1; CDR3 protein: CASSLRGPNSRPEQFF
V gene: TRBV19; CDR3 protein: CASSDGQRSSEKLFF
V gene: TRBV3-2; CDR3 protein: CASSQETDQETQYF
V gene: TRBV27; CDR3 protein: CASSAEGDYGYTF
V gene: TRBV14; CDR3 protein: CASSPRRSGAAIGYNEQFF
V gene: TRBV2; CDR3 protein: CASSDEGWEQFF